These 11 T cell receptor beta chains were sequenced from one sample in a study of STAT5B mutations in CD4+ large granular lymphocyte leukemia. The repertoire was sequenced with immunoSEQ multiplex PCR; TCRdb's copy has only in-frame clones and lacks some. The top ten clones hold over 0.4% of a sample with fewer than 40,000 clones, around 66% of them seen once. The sample comprised CD4+ T cells from blood buffy coats. The receptors derive from a human donor in good health.

This chain joins TRBV6-5 and TRBJ2-2, with 9 bases matching TRBD1. There are 15 residues in the CDR3. The germline V gene encodes CDR1 MNHEY and CDR2 SVGAGI. The V and J ends lost 8 bases and 3 bases, in that order; junction bases with no gene match: 7. CDR3 residues: CASPRDRVDTGELFF. Here the CDR3 DNA reads TGTGCCAGCCCAAGGGACAGGGTTGACACCGGGGAGCTGTTTTTT.

The chain combines TRBV19 with TRBJ1-6; 10 nucleotides line up with TRBD1. V trimming: 4 bases; J trimming: 11 bases; junction bases outside the gene matches: 11. Germline CDR1 LNHDA, CDR2 SQIVND (reference sequence). This CDR3 has 16 residues. The CDR3 nucleotides are TGTGCCAGTAGTAGGGATCCGGGACAGGGGTTTCCACCCCTCCACTTT. Amino acid sequence: CASSRDPGQGFPPLHF.

The V call is TRBV4-2, the J call TRBJ2-3, with TRBD2 matching 10 bases. Germline V gives CDR1 LGHNA, CDR2 YNFKEQ. This CDR3 spans 17 amino acids. V gave up 0 bases and J gave up 8 bases; unmatched junction bases: 11. The CDR3 protein is CASSQDISGGPPGTQYF. The DNA for the CDR3 is TGTGCCAGCAGCCAAGATATTAGCGGGGGGCCCCCTGGTACGCAGTATTTT.

This chain connects TRBV21-1 to TRBJ2-5; the table's D call of TRBD2 was not tested on the DNA. TRBV21-1 is designated a pseudogene. CDR3 size: 10 residues. The CDR3 spells CASREKTQYF. The DNA of the CDR3 is TGTGCCAGTCGCGAGAAGACCCAGTACTTC.

The chain recombines TRBV9 with TRBJ2-1, with 11 bases aligning to TRBD2. This CDR3 is built from 16 residues. The V gene's germline CDR1 is SGDLS and CDR2 YYNGEE. The V segment lost 3 bases and the J segment 10 bases; nucleotides outside the gene matches: 12. For the CDR3, the DNA is TGTGCCAGCAGCGCGGGTAGCGGGGGGGCTTTCTACGAGCAGTTCTTC. Translation: CASSAGSGGAFYEQFF.

The rearrangement links TRBV6-1 to TRBJ2-3, with a possible D match to TRBD1 (6 bases). The V end was cut by 5 bases, the J end by 3 bases, with 12 bases between. The CDR3 is made up of 14 amino acids. Germline CDR1 is MNHNS and CDR2 is SASEGT. CDR3 DNA: TGTGCCAGCAGTACGGGACATGGGACAGATACGCAGTATTTT. Translated, it gives CASSTGHGTDTQYF.

V usage is TRBV5-6 and J usage is TRBJ2-1; D is unclear. The CDR3 extends over 17 amino acids. Trimming pared 0 bases from V and 2 bases from J, leaving 15 bases between. Per germline, CDR1 SGHDT and CDR2 YYEEEE. The CDR3 loop reads CASSLGGALPPYNEQFF. In DNA form, the CDR3 reads TGTGCCAGCAGCTTGGGAGGAGCCCTTCCTCCCTACAATGAGCAGTTCTTC. The entire variable domain, with the rest obtained from reference TRBV5-6 and TRBJ2-1, is as follows: DAGVTQSPTHLIKTRGQQVTLRCSPKSGHDTVSWYQQALGQGPQFIFQYYEEEERQRGNFPDRFSGHQFPNYSSELNVNALLLGDSALYLCASSLGGALPPYNEQFFGPGTRLTVL.

V and J are TRBV7-6 and TRBJ2-3; D remains unclear. CDR3 size: 14 residues. V lost 4 bases and J 6 bases, leaving 14 bases between the germline ends. Per germline, CDR1 SGHVS and CDR2 FNYEAQ. The CDR3 nucleotides are TGTGCCAGCAGCTCCCGAGTTGTCCCTGATACGCAGTATTTT. Amino acid sequence: CASSSRVVPDTQYF.

V and J are TRBV14 and TRBJ1-6, with 9 bases fitting TRBD1. Germline V CDR1 and CDR2: SGHDN, FVKESK. The CDR3 runs 21 residues. The V and J ends lost 3 bases and 0 bases, in that order; junction bases with no gene match: 15. The CDR3 spells CASSHGTLPGTGSSYNSPLHF. The CDR3, as DNA: TGTGCCAGCAGCCACGGAACATTGCCCGGGACAGGGAGCTCCTATAATTCACCCCTCCACTTT.

This chain links TRBV7-9 with TRBJ1-5, with 8 bases matching TRBD1. V was clipped by 5 bases and J by 6 bases; unmatched bases: 3. The germline CDR1 and CDR2 sequences are SEHNR and FQNEAQ (reference sequence). The CDR3 consists of 13 residues. The CDR3 DNA reads TGTGCCAGCAGCCGGACAGGGTTTCAGCCCCAGCATTTT. Translation: CASSRTGFQPQHF.

V usage is TRBV5-6 and J usage is TRBJ2-7; no clear D gene. Germline V gene lookup returns CDR1 SGHDT and CDR2 YYEEEE. The CDR3 runs to 16 residues. Trimming removed 3 bases from V and 5 bases from J, with 21 bases in between. CDR3 amino acids: CASSSTPGWGSDEQYF. The CDR3 region has the DNA TGTGCCAGCAGCTCGACCCCGGGTTGGGGTTCGGACGAGCAGTACTTC.